These T cell receptor beta chains were read from a single sample in a study of spatial heterogeneity in lung cancer. TCRdb independently ran MiXCR on the 5' RACE reads; one entry per CDR3 protein. In the table there are 25,000 to 35,000 distinct CDR3 sequences, more than 9% of which are singletons. The sequencing here drew on PBMCs, taken at follow-up. These receptors were collected from a female donor with early-stage non-small cell lung cancer. Each CDR3 is given with its conserved first and last residue. D genes are given only for firm matches. Not all rows give a size; the values are once, few, many and, for expanded clones, a class.

J gene,clone size,D gene,V gene,CDR3 protein,CDR3 DNA
TRBJ2-5,-,-,TRBV7-2,CASSLNVGATQETQYF,TGTGCCAGCAGCTTAAACGTGGGGGCGACCCAAGAGACCCAGTACTTC
TRBJ2-3,-,TRBD2,TRBV6-2/TRBV6-3,CATQRGGIDTQYF,TGTGCCACCCAGCGGGGGGGGATAGATACGCAGTATTTT
TRBJ2-2,many,TRBD1,TRBV9,CASSSGGQGSTGELFF,TGTGCCAGCAGCTCTGGGGGACAGGGGTCCACCGGGGAGCTGTTTTTT
TRBJ2-3,few,-,TRBV5-4,CASSGAPDTQYF,TGTGCCAGCAGTGGAGCCCCAGATACGCAGTATTTT
TRBJ1-2,many,-,TRBV6-5,CASSYSETADYGYTF,TGTGCCAGCAGTTATTCCGAGACAGCCGACTATGGCTACACCTTC
TRBJ2-2,many,-,TRBV20-1,CSARDSRGDAGELFF,TGCAGTGCTAGGGACTCTCGGGGAGACGCCGGGGAGCTGTTTTTT
TRBJ1-1,-,-,TRBV10-2,CASSEPYNALNTEAFF,TGCGCCAGCAGTGAGCCCTACAACGCGTTGAACACTGAAGCTTTCTTT
TRBJ2-3,many,-,TRBV28,CASRDNFQGPDTQYF,TGTGCCAGCAGGGACAACTTCCAGGGGCCAGATACGCAGTATTTT
TRBJ2-5,many,TRBD1,TRBV7-8,CASSPPGQGFWETQYF,TGTGCCAGCAGCCCCCCGGGACAGGGGTTTTGGGAGACCCAGTACTTC
TRBJ1-5,many,-,TRBV28,CASSWLRNFSNQPQHF,TGTGCCAGCAGTTGGTTGAGAAACTTTAGCAATCAGCCCCAGCATTTT
TRBJ2-3,few,-,TRBV6-4,CASSDGNTQYF,TGTGCCAGCAGTGACGGAAATACGCAGTATTTT
TRBJ2-7,many,TRBD2,TRBV20-1,CSLIVLAGGLQEQYF,TGCAGTCTCATCGTCCTAGCGGGGGGGCTCCAGGAGCAGTACTTC
TRBJ2-3,-,TRBD1,TRBV28,CASSPRQGTQYF,TGTGCCAGCAGTCCTCGACAGGGGACGCAGTATTTT
TRBJ1-2,many,-,TRBV10-3,CAISESETAYGYTF,TGTGCCATCAGTGAGTCGGAGACAGCCTATGGCTACACCTTC
TRBJ1-2,-,-,TRBV12-3/TRBV12-4,CASSLRSYGYTF,TGTGCCAGCAGTTTAAGGAGCTATGGCTACACCTTC
TRBJ2-1,many,TRBD1,TRBV7-9,CASSIDRVNEQFF,TGTGCCAGCAGCATCGACAGGGTCAATGAGCAGTTCTTC
TRBJ2-2,many,-,TRBV7-8,CASSPTGNTGELFF,TGTGCCAGCAGCCCGACAGGGAACACCGGGGAGCTGTTTTTT
TRBJ2-7,many,TRBD1,TRBV20-1,CSAQTGPHYEQYF,TGCAGTGCCCAGACAGGGCCGCACTACGAGCAGTACTTC
TRBJ2-3,many,-,TRBV25-1,CASSLGFSTDTQYF,TGTGCCAGCAGTCTGGGATTCAGCACAGATACGCAGTATTTT
TRBJ2-5,many,TRBD1,TRBV12-3/TRBV12-4,CASTGQGTETQYF,TGTGCCAGCACCGGACAGGGAACGGAGACCCAGTACTTC
TRBJ2-5,-,TRBD1,TRBV6-1,CASSATGAFRETQYF,TGTGCCAGCAGTGCCACAGGGGCCTTCCGAGAGACCCAGTACTTC
TRBJ1-1,many,TRBD1,TRBV29-1,CSVETGTVNTEAFF,TGCAGCGTTGAGACAGGGACGGTGAACACTGAAGCTTTCTTT